This T cell receptor (beta chain) was recovered during a study of shared clonotypes between healthy human individuals. V was clipped by 6 bases and J by 1 base; unmatched bases: 4. CDR3 length equals 14 residues. Germline CDR1 SGHAT, CDR2 FQDESV (reference sequence). The assay was immunoSEQ multiplex PCR, and TCRdb's table has in-frame clones only and misses some. This sample has approximately 250,000 clones; just over 65% occur once, and the top ten carry around 10%. The source material was memory CD4+ T cells sorted from blood. Subset of the sample: CD45RA-negative fraction. This chain uses TRBV11-1 with TRBJ2-7; TRBD2 matches at 9 bases. This receptor was obtained from a man aged 30 to 45 in good health. The CDR3: CASRRTSASYEQYF. The CDR3 nucleotides are TGTGCCAGCAGGCGGACTAGCGCTTCCTACGAGCAGTACTTC.